This T cell receptor (beta chain) was found in a study of blood T cell repertoires in COVID-19. Study-level background: Sources were T cells, B-cell-depleted T cells, or PBMCs; the material itself was cDNA or gDNA.

Here immunoSEQ multiplex PCR was the method, and the copy in TCRdb shows in-frame clones only, minus some. The sample consists of hundreds of thousands of clones, over 70% of them appearing once. Specimen: peripheral blood. The origin of this receptor is an elderly woman with acute or convalescent COVID-19.

The DNA for the CDR3 is TGTGCCAGCAGCTTAGGGATACTAGCGTATAGCTCCTACAATGAGCAGTTCTTC. Amino acids: CASSLGILAYSSYNEQFF. The V call is TRBV7-2, the J call TRBJ2-1, with 7 bases matching TRBD2. The CDR3 has 18 amino acids. Trimming took 1 base from V and 0 from J; bases not matched to a gene: 9. CDR1 SGHTA and CDR2 FQGNSA come from the germline V gene.